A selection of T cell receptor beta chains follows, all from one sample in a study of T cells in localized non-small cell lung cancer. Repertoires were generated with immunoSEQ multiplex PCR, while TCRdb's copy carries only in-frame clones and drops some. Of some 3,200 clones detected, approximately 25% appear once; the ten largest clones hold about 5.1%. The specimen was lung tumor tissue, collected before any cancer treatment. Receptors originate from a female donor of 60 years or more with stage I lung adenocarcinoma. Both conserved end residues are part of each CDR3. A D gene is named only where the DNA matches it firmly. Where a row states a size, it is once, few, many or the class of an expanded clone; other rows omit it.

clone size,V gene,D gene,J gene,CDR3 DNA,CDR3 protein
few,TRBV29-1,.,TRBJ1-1,TGCAGCGTTCGGGCGGGATGGGGTATGAACACTGAAGCTTTCTTT,CSVRAGWGMNTEAFF
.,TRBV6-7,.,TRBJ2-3,TGTGCCAGCAGGCTGGGGGCCAACACAGATACGCAGTATTTT,CASRLGANTDTQYF
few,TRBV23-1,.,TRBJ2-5,TGCGCCAGCAGCCAAGTTGGCAGGGGAATCGAGACCCAGTACTTC,CASSQVGRGIETQYF
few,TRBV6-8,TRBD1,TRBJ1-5,TGTGCCAGCAGTCGACAGGGGAGTCAGCCCCAGCATTTT,CASSRQGSQPQHF
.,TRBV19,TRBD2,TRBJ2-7,TGTGCCAGTAGTATAAGGGAATGGGGAGGGACCACCTACGAGCAGTACTTC,CASSIREWGGTTYEQYF
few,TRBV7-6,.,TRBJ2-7,TGTGCCAGCAGCTTGGGCCAAAGGAGCTACGAGCAGTACTTC,CASSLGQRSYEQYF
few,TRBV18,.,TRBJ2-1,TGTGCCAGCTCACCACGATCGACGACAGTGTCCTACAATGAGCAGTTCTTC,CASSPRSTTVSYNEQFF
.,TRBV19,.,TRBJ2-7,TGTGCCAGTAGTAGGGGACGAACCTACGAGCAGTACTTC,CASSRGRTYEQYF
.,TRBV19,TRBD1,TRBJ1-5,TGTGCCAGTAGTAAGGACAGGTTTAATCAGCCCCAGCATTTT,CASSKDRFNQPQHF
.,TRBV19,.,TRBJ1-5,TGTGCCAGTACCTCCGGGGACAATCAGCCCCAGCATTTT,CASTSGDNQPQHF
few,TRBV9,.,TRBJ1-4,TGTGCCAGCAGTGAGGACGGGGTTAGGACTAATGAAAAACTGTTTTTT,CASSEDGVRTNEKLFF
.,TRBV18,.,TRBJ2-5,TGTGCCAGCTCACGGGCCGTGCAGGGGGAGACCCAGTACTTC,CASSRAVQGETQYF
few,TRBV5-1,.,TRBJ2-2,TGCGCCAGCAGCTTGGGCCAGAACACCGGGGAGCTGTTTTTT,CASSLGQNTGELFF
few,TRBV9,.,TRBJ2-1,TGTGCCAGCAGTGACATGATTGAGTCGGCGGGTGAGCAGTTCTTC,CASSDMIESAGEQFF
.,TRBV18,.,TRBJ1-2,TGTGCCAGCTCACCTACCAGGATAGAAACGGATGGCTACACCTTC,CASSPTRIETDGYTF
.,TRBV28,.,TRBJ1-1,TGTGCCAGCAGTTTCATTTACGACCTGAACACTGAAGCTTTCTTT,CASSFIYDLNTEAFF
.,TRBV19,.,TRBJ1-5,TGTGCCAGTAGTCTGGGACCCGAAGAGAGTCAGCCCCAGCATTTT,CASSLGPEESQPQHF
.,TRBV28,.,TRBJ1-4,TGTGCCAGCAGCCTACGAAGGGAAAAACTGTTTTTT,CASSLRREKLFF
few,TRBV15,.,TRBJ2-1,TGTGCCACCAGCCTACTGGACATCAGCTCCTACAATGAGCAGTTCTTC,CATSLLDISSYNEQFF
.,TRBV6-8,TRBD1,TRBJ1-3,TGTGCCATCAGGGGGGGCTCTGGAAACACCATATATTTT,CAIRGGSGNTIYF
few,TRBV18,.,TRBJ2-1,TGTGCCAGCTCACCCACTCTGGGTGAGCAGTTCTTC,CASSPTLGEQFF
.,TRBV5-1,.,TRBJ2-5,TGCGCCAGCAGCTTCGGGCAGGGTAGGGAGACCCAGTACTTC,CASSFGQGRETQYF
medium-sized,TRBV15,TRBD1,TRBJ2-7,TGTGCCACCAGCGGGCCGGGACAGGGGACCCACGAGCAGTACTTC,CATSGPGQGTHEQYF
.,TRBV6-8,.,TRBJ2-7,TGTGCCAGCAGTTACTGGGCAGGGGGGGAGCAGTACTTC,CASSYWAGGEQYF
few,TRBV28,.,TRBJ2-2,TGTGCCAGCAGTTTCATCAGTAGTACCGGGGAGCTGTTTTTT,CASSFISSTGELFF
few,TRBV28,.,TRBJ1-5,TGTGCCAGCAGTTTGGATAGCAATCAGCCCCAGCATTTT,CASSLDSNQPQHF
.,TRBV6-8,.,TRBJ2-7,TGTGCCAGCAGTTACTTCACACCTGAGTCCTACGAGCAGTACTTC,CASSYFTPESYEQYF
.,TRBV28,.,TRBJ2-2,TGTGCCAGCAGTCCAGTCCGGGACCTTAACACCGGGGAGCTGTTTTTT,CASSPVRDLNTGELFF
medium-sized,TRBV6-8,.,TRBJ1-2,TGTGCCAGCAGCCCAATTGCGCAGGGAGGATATGGCTACACCTTC,CASSPIAQGGYGYTF
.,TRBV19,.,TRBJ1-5,TGTGCCAGTAGTGTACTAGGCCAGGGTCCCGAAGGGCCCCAGCATTTT,CASSVLGQGPEGPQHF
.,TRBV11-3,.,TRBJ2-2,TGTGCCAGCAGCTTACTAACAAACACCGGGGAGCTGTTTTTT,CASSLLTNTGELFF
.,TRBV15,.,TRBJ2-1,TGTGCCACCAGCAGAGGATGGCCCCCTTACAATGAGCAGTTCTTC,CATSRGWPPYNEQFF
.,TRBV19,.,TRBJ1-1,TGTGCCAGTAACTCTGTCGGAATGAACACTGAAGCTTTCTTT,CASNSVGMNTEAFF